These 30 T cell receptor beta chains originate from one sample sequenced in a study of identical twins. TCRdb fed the 5' RACE reads into MiXCR, producing one record per CDR3 protein. The sample records around 480,000 distinct CDR3 sequences, 14% being singletons. These data were also reused for a study on yellow fever vaccine responses in identical twins.

The sequenced sample consisted of CD4+ T cells sorted from blood. The receptors stem from a woman between 18 and 30 years old in good health.

The chain couples TRBV7-9 to TRBJ2-7, with no clear D. The germline gives CDR1 SEHNR, CDR2 FQNEAQ (reference sequence). V was clipped by 1 base and J by 7 bases, with 20 bases between them. The CDR3 spans 16 residues. For the CDR3, the DNA is TGTGCCAGCAGCTTAGAAGGGATCGGGCGCTCCTGGGAGCAGTACTTC. Its translation is CASSLEGIGRSWEQYF.

This clonotype was seen at least ten times. J is TRBJ2-1 and V is TRBV5-1; 13 nucleotides align to TRBD2. Germline lookup yields CDR1 SGHRS and CDR2 YFSETQ. J lost 14 bases, V lost 4 bases, and 6 bases had no gene match. CDR3 length equals 13 residues. In DNA, the CDR3 is TGCGCCAGCAGCATGGGACTAGCGGGGATCAAGTTCTTC. This codes for CASSMGLAGIKFF.

The chain uses TRBV7-3 and TRBJ2-2; either TRBD1 or TRBD2 may supply D (5 bases each). CDR1 SGHTA and CDR2 FQGTGA come from the germline V gene. This CDR3 has 13 residues. Trimming stripped 4 bases from V and 6 bases from J, with 9 bases between. CDR3 protein: CASSSVGAGELFF. The CDR3 DNA reads as TGTGCCAGCAGCTCGGTGGGGGCCGGGGAGCTGTTTTTT.

The CDR3 here is CSASKGFNNEQFF. CDR3 nucleotides: TGCAGTGCTTCCAAGGGCTTTAACAATGAGCAGTTCTTC. The V gene is TRBV20-1, the J gene TRBJ2-1; no clear D. V was trimmed by 5 bases and J by 5 bases, leaving 13 bases between them. CDR1 is DFQATT and CDR2 is SNEGSKA in the germline V gene (reference sequence). CDR3 size: 13 residues.

This chain links TRBV6-5 with TRBJ2-7; no definite D call. V lost 0 bases, J lost 4 bases, and 19 bases lay in between. The CDR3 extends over 17 amino acids. The germline gives CDR1 MNHEY, CDR2 SVGAGI. CDR3 bases: TGTGCCAGCAGTTACTCTCGAAGCACGGGCCCTGGGTACGAGCAGTACTTC. This translates into CASSYSRSTGPGYEQYF.

The chain links TRBV7-3 to TRBJ2-1; 7 bases line up with TRBD1. CDR3 length: 16 amino acids. After removal of 5 bases from V and 2 bases from J, the junction contained 9 bases not matched to a gene. Germline V gene sequence: CDR1 SGHTA, CDR2 FQGTGA. CDR3 DNA sequence: TGTGCCAGCAGCCCCTCCGGGACAGAACCCTACAATGAGCAGTTCTTC. Its translation: CASSPSGTEPYNEQFF.

This chain joins TRBV27 and TRBJ2-1; possibly TRBD1 for D (6 bases). CDR1 and CDR2 (germline): MNHEY, SMNVEV (reference sequence). V was trimmed by 2 bases and J by 5 bases, leaving 16 bases between them. The CDR3 contains 16 residues. This CDR3 reads CASSLQGREGNNEQFF. The CDR3 coding sequence is TGTGCCAGCAGTTTACAGGGGCGCGAGGGTAACAATGAGCAGTTCTTC.

Only a few counts were recorded for this clonotype. The CDR3 DNA sequence: TGTGCCAGCAGCAAATCAGGGCCAGGAAACACCATATATTTT. Protein product: CASSKSGPGNTIYF. V and J are TRBV21-1 and TRBJ1-3. TRBV21-1 is tagged as a pseudogene. This CDR3 contains 14 residues.

This clonotype was seen a handful of times. The rearrangement uses TRBV6-2 or TRBV6-3 and TRBJ1-2; weak D call: TRBD1 (6 bases). Germline V gives CDR1 MNHEY, CDR2 SVGEGT. V dropped 4 bases and J dropped 7 bases, with 13 bases sitting between them. The CDR3 runs to 13 residues. The CDR3 DNA follows: TGTGCCAGCAGTTTCGGGGGCGCGGGTGGCTACACCTTC. Protein: CASSFGGAGGYTF.

The table lists this clonotype with a few counts. The chain recombines TRBV7-2 with TRBJ2-7; D gene ambiguous. Germline CDR1 is SGHTA and CDR2 is FQGNSA. The V gene lost 4 bases and the J gene lost 4 bases, with 5 bases spanning the gap. CDR3 length equals 11 residues. The CDR3 region has the DNA TGTGCCAGCAGCTGGCATTACGAGCAGTACTTC. Translated: CASSWHYEQYF.

This sequence joins TRBV15 and TRBJ1-1; D might be TRBD1 (6 bases). CDR3 size: 15 residues. The germline V gene has CDR1 LNHNV and CDR2 YYDKDF (reference sequence). Trimming removed 5 bases at V and 3 bases at J, with 16 bases between. The CDR3 bases are TGTGCCACCAGCGGGGTAAACAGGGTTCACACTGAAGCTTTCTTT. Translating it yields CATSGVNRVHTEAFF.

The genes are TRBV11-2 and TRBJ2-4; D may be TRBD1 (8 bases). V was shortened by 5 bases and J by 3 bases, with 23 bases between the two germline ends. The CDR3 has 18 amino acids. Germline CDR1 reads SGHAT; CDR2 reads FQNNGV. The CDR3 nucleotides are TGTGCCAGCAGCCCCCCACGACAGGGGAGGGTAGGCAAAAACATTCAGTACTTC. Protein sequence: CASSPPRQGRVGKNIQYF.

CDR3 sequence reads: CASKNLTSGRVHNEQFF. The DNA for the CDR3 is TGTGCCAGTAAGAACCTTACTAGCGGGAGGGTGCACAATGAGCAGTTCTTC. V usage is TRBV19 and J usage is TRBJ2-1; 13 bases agree with TRBD2. Germline CDR1 LNHDA, CDR2 SQIVND (reference sequence). The V gene end was trimmed by 7 bases and the J gene end by 5 bases; junction bases not matched to a gene: 11. The CDR3 is 17 residues long.

This clonotype appeared a few times. This rearrangement joins TRBV12-3 or TRBV12-4 to TRBJ1-1; D gene ambiguous. The CDR3 consists of 16 residues. V gave up 5 bases and J gave up 4 bases, with 20 bases separating them. The CDR3 spells CASSPQSPDTGTEAFF. CDR3 nucleotide sequence: TGTGCCAGCAGTCCGCAATCCCCAGACACGGGCACTGAAGCTTTCTTT.

The rearrangement joins TRBV7-2 to TRBJ2-7; the match to TRBD2 covers 7 bases. After removal of 1 base from V and 7 bases from J, the junction contained 7 bases not matched to a gene. This CDR3 spans 14 amino acids. Germline CDR1 and CDR2: SGHTA and FQGNSA. The CDR3 DNA follows: TGTGCCAGCAGCTTAGGCGGGGGACTAAGGGAGCAGTACTTC. It yields the protein CASSLGGGLREQYF. The entire variable domain, with the rest obtained from reference TRBV7-2 and TRBJ2-7, is as follows: GAGVSQSPSNKVTEKGKDVELRCDPISGHTALYWYRQSLGQGLEFLIYFQGNSAPDKSGLPSDRFSAERTGGSVSTLTIQRTQQEDSAVYLCASSLGGGLREQYFGPGTRLTVT.

This clonotype was found a few times. This chain connects TRBV12-3 or TRBV12-4 to TRBJ2-2; possible D gene TRBD1, 5 bases. This CDR3 region has 16 residues. With 1 base removed from V and 3 bases from J, the gap between germline ends came to 12 bases. The CDR3 DNA reads TGTGCCAGCAGTTTAGGGCAGGGCTTGGACACCGGGGAGCTGTTTTTT. It specifies CASSLGQGLDTGELFF.

The chain employs TRBV30 and TRBJ2-1, with TRBD1 as a possible D gene (6 bases). V gave up 2 bases and J gave up 9 bases, with 14 bases separating them. The CDR3 runs to 13 residues. CDR1 is GTSNPN, CDR2 SVGIG, per germline (reference sequence). In DNA form, the CDR3 reads TGTGCCTGGAGTTTTCCACAGGGTGGTGAGCAGTTCTTC. Translating gives CAWSFPQGGEQFF.

In its sample, this clonotype was seen a few times. The rearrangement joins TRBV18 to TRBJ2-7; D is ambiguous. The CDR3 extends over 12 amino acids. Between the trimmed V and J ends, which lost 3 bases and 3 bases, there was a span of 6 bases. The V gene's germline CDR1 is KGHSH and CDR2 LQKENI. CDR3 amino acids: CASSPEFYEQYF. The CDR3 DNA reads as TGTGCCAGCTCACCCGAGTTCTACGAGCAGTACTTC.

The chain carries TRBV2 and TRBJ1-5; a weak D match, TRBD1 (5 bases). CDR3 size: 14 residues. The germline V gene encodes CDR1 SNHLY and CDR2 FYNNEI. V lost 6 bases and J 4 bases, leaving 13 bases between the germline ends. The CDR3 here is CASSASGGNQPQHF. CDR3 nucleotide sequence: TGTGCCAGCAGCGCGTCGGGGGGGAATCAGCCCCAGCATTTT.

The chain couples TRBV9 to TRBJ2-1; D may be TRBD2 (6 bases). Per germline, CDR1 SGDLS and CDR2 YYNGEE. The V and J ends lost 0 bases and 0 bases respectively, with 13 bases between them. The CDR3 is 17 residues long. The CDR3 DNA is TGTGCCAGCAGCGTAGAGGTAGGGCGGGGCTCCTACAATGAGCAGTTCTTC. Amino acid sequence: CASSVEVGRGSYNEQFF.

This clonotype has at least ten counts. The chain combines TRBV7-2 with TRBJ2-1; 10 nucleotides align to TRBD1. This CDR3 spans 15 amino acids. Trimming removed 1 base from V and 5 bases from J; junction bases left unmatched: 2. In germline, CDR1 is SGHTA, CDR2 FQGNSA. The CDR3 region has the DNA TGTGCCAGCAGCTTAGGCGGGACAGGGGACAATGAGCAGTTCTTC. This translates into CASSLGGTGDNEQFF.

J is TRBJ2-5 and V is TRBV10-3; D is perhaps TRBD2 (5 bases). Trimming shortened V by 5 bases and J by 7 bases, and 14 bases separated the two germline ends. CDR1 is ENHRY, CDR2 SYGVKD, per germline. The CDR3 spans 13 residues. DNA for the CDR3: TGTGCCATCAGTAGTAGGGTCGGGGTGACCCAGTACTTC. Its translation: CAISSRVGVTQYF.

The CDR3 loop reads CASSYGRTGGTDTQYF. The CDR3 bases are TGTGCCAGCAGTTACGGTAGGACAGGGGGCACAGATACGCAGTATTTT. The V call is TRBV6-2 or TRBV6-3, the J call TRBJ2-3, with 9 bases aligning to TRBD1. Germline CDR1 MNHEY, CDR2 SVGEGT. The CDR3 sequence is 16 residues long. With V trimmed by 2 bases and J by 1 base, 4 bases remained unmatched.

This chain connects TRBV5-1 to TRBJ2-5, with a tentative D call TRBD2 (6 bases). Germline V gene data show CDR1 as SGHRS and CDR2 as YFSETQ. V gave up 1 base and J gave up 4 bases, with 14 bases separating them. The CDR3 consists of 15 residues. The CDR3, as DNA: TGCGCCAGCAGCTTGCAATCGACTAGTGCAGAGACCCAGTACTTC. It yields the protein CASSLQSTSAETQYF.

The chain joins TRBV5-1 to TRBJ2-5; D possibly matches TRBD1 or TRBD2 (5 bases each). The germline V gene has CDR1 SGHRS and CDR2 YFSETQ. The V end lost 0 bases, the J end lost 5 bases, and 14 bases lay between the germline ends. CDR3 length: 15 amino acids. The CDR3: CASSLAPGPQETQYF. For the CDR3, the DNA is TGCGCCAGCAGCTTGGCTCCGGGACCTCAGGAGACCCAGTACTTC.

This clonotype was seen a handful of times. This chain joins TRBV10-3 and TRBJ1-1; D is undetermined. V was clipped by 5 bases and J by 1 base, with 11 bases between them. Per germline, CDR1 ENHRY and CDR2 SYGVKD. The CDR3 consists of 14 residues. CDR3 in amino acids: CAISPQTGNTEAFF. The CDR3 bases are TGTGCCATCAGTCCACAGACCGGGAACACTGAAGCTTTCTTT.

This chain connects TRBV12-3 or TRBV12-4 to TRBJ1-6, with 10 bases lining up with TRBD1. The CDR3 is 14 residues long. V shed 11 bases and J 7 bases; nucleotides not matched to a gene: 8. CDR3 sequence reads: CAVGTGARNSPLHF. The CDR3, as DNA: TGTGCCGTAGGGACAGGGGCACGGAATTCACCCCTCCACTTT.

This clonotype came up a few times. The V call is TRBV10-3, the J call TRBJ2-1, with TRBD2 matching 12 bases. The CDR3 covers 15 residues. Trimming at V came to 6 bases and at J to 8 bases, leaving 8 bases not matched to a gene. The germline V gene has CDR1 ENHRY and CDR2 SYGVKD. The CDR3 region has the DNA TGTGCCATCAGGGGCCCGGGACTAGCGGGTGATGAGCAGTTCTTC. Amino acids: CAIRGPGLAGDEQFF.

The rearrangement links TRBV5-1 to TRBJ2-7, with D perhaps TRBD1 (5 bases). Trimming took 2 bases from V and 6 from J, leaving 15 bases between them. CDR1 and CDR2 (germline): SGHRS, YFSETQ. The CDR3 runs to 14 residues. The CDR3 nucleotides are TGCGCCAGCAGCTTAAATCTGCCTACAGGCGAGCAGTACTTC. It translates to CASSLNLPTGEQYF.

The chain joins TRBV28 to TRBJ2-3; no clear D. Between the trimmed V and J ends, which lost 5 bases and 2 bases, there was a span of 11 bases. This CDR3 is 14 amino acids long. The germline CDR1 and CDR2 sequences are MDHEN and SYDVKM. The CDR3 nucleotides read TGTGCCAGCAGTCACTCAACTACCACAGATACGCAGTATTTT. Amino acids: CASSHSTTTDTQYF.